A selection of T cell receptor beta chains follows, all from one sample in a study of blood T cell repertoires in COVID-19. The table came from immunoSEQ multiplex PCR; TCRdb's copy has only in-frame clones and leaves some out. The sample holds about 200,000 clones, 80% to 85% seen once. Sample: peripheral blood. These receptors all stem from a man aged 35 to 55 with acute or convalescent COVID-19. CDR3s include the opening cysteine and the closing phenylalanine or tryptophan. The D gene is left open where the match is weak. Clone size is given for some rows only: seen once, a few or many times, or a class if the clone is expanded.

clone size,V gene,D gene,J gene,CDR3 DNA,CDR3 protein
few,TRBV3-1/TRBV3-2,NA,TRBJ1-1,TGTGCCAGCAGCCAAGATGTGGTAGGGGGCACTGAAGCTTTCTTT,CASSQDVVGGTEAFF
NA,TRBV19,NA,TRBJ2-7,TGTGCCAGTAGCCGGGGGTCCTACGAGCAGTACTTC,CASSRGSYEQYF
few,TRBV4-2,NA,TRBJ1-6,TGTGCCAGCAGCCTAGAGTTGGGGGGTCAATCACCCCTCCACTTT,CASSLELGGQSPLHF
NA,TRBV7-8,TRBD2,TRBJ2-3,TGTGCCACCCGAGAGATGGGAGGGAGCACAGATACGCAGTATTTT,CATREMGGSTDTQYF
few,TRBV12-5,TRBD1,TRBJ2-1,TGTGCTAGTGGACCGGGACAGGGCAGGAGGAATGAGCAGTTCTTC,CASGPGQGRRNEQFF
few,TRBV29-1,TRBD1,TRBJ1-2,TGCAGCGTCGGACAGGGTGGACATGGCTACACCTTC,CSVGQGGHGYTF
NA,TRBV4-1,TRBD2,TRBJ2-2,TGCGCCAGCAGCTTGATAGCGGGCCCTGGGACCGGGGAGCTGTTTTTT,CASSLIAGPGTGELFF
NA,TRBV7-2,NA,TRBJ1-2,TGTGCCAGCAGCGCAACCCAATCCGGGACAATAACCGGCTACACCTTC,CASSATQSGTITGYTF
NA,TRBV24-1,TRBD1,TRBJ2-1,TGTGCCACCAGTGAGGACAGGGGAAAGGAGCAGTTCTTC,CATSEDRGKEQFF
NA,TRBV6-1,NA,TRBJ1-4,TGTGCCAGCAGTGAAGTGGGCGCAACTAATGAAAAACTGTTTTTT,CASSEVGATNEKLFF
NA,TRBV12-3/TRBV12-4,NA,TRBJ1-1,TGTGCCAGCAGTTTCCAGGGGAACACTGAAGCTTTCTTT,CASSFQGNTEAFF
NA,TRBV7-9,TRBD1,TRBJ1-2,TGTGCCAGCAGCTCTCCACAGGGGGCAGATTGGGTTGGCTACACCTTC,CASSSPQGADWVGYTF
NA,TRBV3-1/TRBV3-2,NA,TRBJ2-5,TGTGCCAGCAGCCAAGATCCCCGAGCAGAGACCCAGTACTTC,CASSQDPRAETQYF
NA,TRBV5-1,TRBD2,TRBJ2-2,TGCGCCAGCAGCTTGACCCGGGACTACGGGGAGCTGTTTTTT,CASSLTRDYGELFF
NA,TRBV19,TRBD1,TRBJ1-2,TGTGCCAGTAGTACTCGACAGGGATGGGATGGCTACACCTTC,CASSTRQGWDGYTF
NA,TRBV18,TRBD1,TRBJ2-7,TGTGCCAGCTCACCACCGATCGGGACAGGGGGCTACGAGCAGTACTTC,CASSPPIGTGGYEQYF
NA,TRBV12-3/TRBV12-4,NA,TRBJ2-1,TGTGCCAGCACCTTTTCCGCGGGCAATGAGCAGTTCTTC,CASTFSAGNEQFF
NA,TRBV18,TRBD1,TRBJ1-5,TGTGCCAGCTCACCACTTGCAGGGGGCAGCAGCAATCAGCCCCAGCATTTT,CASSPLAGGSSNQPQHF
few,TRBV11-2,NA,TRBJ2-4,TGTGCCAGCAGCTTACACCCCAGGGTGCACATTCAGTACTTC,CASSLHPRVHIQYF
NA,TRBV5-5,TRBD1,TRBJ1-3,TGTGCCAGCAGCCGGACAGGGACCAACTCTGGAAACACCATATATTTT,CASSRTGTNSGNTIYF
NA,TRBV6-2/TRBV6-3,TRBD1,TRBJ1-2,TGTGCCAGCAGTTACCCTGGACAGGGGGCTCGCTACACCTTC,CASSYPGQGARYTF
NA,TRBV4-2,NA,TRBJ1-5,TGTGCCAGCAGCCAAGAGGTATCCGATGGAGGTAGCAATCAGCCCCAGCATTTT,CASSQEVSDGGSNQPQHF
NA,TRBV11-3,TRBD2,TRBJ2-7,TGTGCCAGCAGCCCCGGGACTAGCGGAGCCTACGAGCAGTACTTC,CASSPGTSGAYEQYF
NA,TRBV5-1,NA,TRBJ2-1,TGCGCCAGCAGCCCCCGGCGGGGAAGCGAGGGCCCTGAGCAGTTCTTC,CASSPRRGSEGPEQFF
NA,TRBV6-1,NA,TRBJ1-2,TGTGCCAGCAGTGAAAGCGACGCCTTTGGCTACACCTTC,CASSESDAFGYTF
once,TRBV4-3,TRBD1,TRBJ1-5,TGCGCCAGCAGCCAAGGGACAGGGTCCAATCAGCCCCAGCATTTT,CASSQGTGSNQPQHF
NA,TRBV4-3,TRBD2,TRBJ2-1,TGCGCCAGCAGCCAAACTAGCGGGAGTGGCAATGAGCAGTTCTTC,CASSQTSGSGNEQFF
once,TRBV24-1,NA,TRBJ1-2,TGTGCCACCAGTGATACAGACACGGACTATGGCTACACCTTC,CATSDTDTDYGYTF
few,TRBV7-9,TRBD1,TRBJ1-2,TGTGCCAGCAGCTTCTCGGGACAGGGAGGCGGCTACACCTTC,CASSFSGQGGGYTF
NA,TRBV19,TRBD2,TRBJ2-3,TGTGCCAGTAAGGCCTCGAGGGCGGGAGGGCCTTCAAGCACAGATACGCAGTATTTT,CASKASRAGGPSSTDTQYF
NA,TRBV5-5,NA,TRBJ2-1,TGTGCCAGCAGCCTGGGCCCCGCGTCCTACAATGAGCAGTTCTTC,CASSLGPASYNEQFF
NA,TRBV4-2,NA,TRBJ2-3,TGTGCCAGCAGCCAAGTCATCACAGATACGCAGTATTTT,CASSQVITDTQYF
NA,TRBV13,NA,TRBJ1-4,TGTGCCAGCAGCCGTGGACACCCTGCAACTAATGAAAAACTGTTTTTT,CASSRGHPATNEKLFF
NA,TRBV5-4,TRBD2,TRBJ2-7,TGTGCCAGCAGCCCGGCCCTATTAGCGGGTCACGACTCCGAGCAGTACTTC,CASSPALLAGHDSEQYF
once,TRBV27,NA,TRBJ2-3,TGTGCCAGCCGTAGCACAGATACGCAGTATTTT,CASRSTDTQYF
NA,TRBV24-1,TRBD1,TRBJ2-2,TGTGCCACCAGTGATGGGAAACAGGGGACCGGGGAGCTGTTTTTT,CATSDGKQGTGELFF
NA,TRBV7-6,TRBD1,TRBJ2-7,TGTGCCAGCAGCCCGGACAGGGGGCAACGTTACGAGCAGTACTTC,CASSPDRGQRYEQYF
NA,TRBV7-2,TRBD1,TRBJ2-1,TGTGCCAGCAGCTGGGACAGTGTCGTCAATGAGCAGTTCTTC,CASSWDSVVNEQFF
NA,TRBV6-5,TRBD1,TRBJ1-2,TGTGCCAGCAGTTACAGGACAGGGCTAGGCTACACCTTC,CASSYRTGLGYTF
once,TRBV19,NA,TRBJ1-6,TGTGCCAGTAGTATTCCAGGGAACCCGGCTGGTTCACCCCTCCACTTT,CASSIPGNPAGSPLHF
NA,TRBV10-3,TRBD1,TRBJ2-7,TGTGCCATCAATAGCGGACAGGGGAGGGACGAGCAGTACTTC,CAINSGQGRDEQYF
NA,TRBV5-1,NA,TRBJ1-2,TGCGCCAGCAGCTTAACGGACAGTCTCATCTATGGCTACACCTTC,CASSLTDSLIYGYTF
NA,TRBV9,TRBD1,TRBJ1-3,TGTGCCAGCAGCGTAGGACAGGGGGCCACCATATATTTT,CASSVGQGATIYF
NA,TRBV19,NA,TRBJ2-7,TGTGCCAGTAGTGCACGAGTGGAGGGTATCTACGAGCAGTACTTC,CASSARVEGIYEQYF
once,TRBV19,NA,TRBJ1-2,TGTGCCACCAGTCCGGGCAGGGTAGTTCACGGCTACACCTTC,CATSPGRVVHGYTF
NA,TRBV29-1,NA,TRBJ2-3,TGCAGCGTTGTAGGCGTAGCGGACACGCAGTATTTT,CSVVGVADTQYF
few,TRBV6-2/TRBV6-3,TRBD2,TRBJ2-7,TGTGCCAGCAGTGATGTGACTAGCGGGAGCCACGAGCAGTACTTC,CASSDVTSGSHEQYF
NA,TRBV19,NA,TRBJ2-6,TGTGCCAGTAGTTCCCCAGGGTCGACAGGGGCCAACGTCCTGACTTTC,CASSSPGSTGANVLTF
NA,TRBV2,NA,TRBJ2-7,TGTGCCAGCAGTGACAGGTCCTACGAGCAGTACTTC,CASSDRSYEQYF
once,TRBV6-6,NA,TRBJ1-1,TGTGCCAGCAGTTCTATGGCAGGCGCTGAAGCTTTCTTT,CASSSMAGAEAFF
NA,TRBV25-1,TRBD1,TRBJ1-1,TGTGCCAGCAGTGCGAGGGGACAGATCCCAGAAGCTTTCTTT,CASSARGQIPEAFF
NA,TRBV19,NA,TRBJ1-2,TGTGCCAGTACCGAGGACAGCCCCTCTGTCTTTGGCTACACCTTC,CASTEDSPSVFGYTF
NA,TRBV6-5,NA,TRBJ2-1,TGTGCCAGCAGTTACTCAACCATTTTGGAGGATGAGCAGTTCTTC,CASSYSTILEDEQFF
few,TRBV3-1/TRBV3-2,TRBD2,TRBJ2-5,TGTGCCAGCAGCCTAAGCGGGGGACTCCAAGAGACCCAGTACTTC,CASSLSGGLQETQYF